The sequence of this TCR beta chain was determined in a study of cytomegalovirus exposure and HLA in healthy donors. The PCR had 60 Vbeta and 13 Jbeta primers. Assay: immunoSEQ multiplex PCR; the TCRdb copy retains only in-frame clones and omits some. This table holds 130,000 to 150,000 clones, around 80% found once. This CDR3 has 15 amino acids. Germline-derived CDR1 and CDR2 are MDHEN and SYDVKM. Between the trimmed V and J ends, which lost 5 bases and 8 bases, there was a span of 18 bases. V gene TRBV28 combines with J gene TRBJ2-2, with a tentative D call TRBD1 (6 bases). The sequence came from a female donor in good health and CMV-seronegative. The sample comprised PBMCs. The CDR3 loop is CASSDLGHFVGELFF. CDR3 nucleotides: TGTGCCAGCAGTGACCTGGGACATTTTGTAGGGGAGCTGTTTTTT.